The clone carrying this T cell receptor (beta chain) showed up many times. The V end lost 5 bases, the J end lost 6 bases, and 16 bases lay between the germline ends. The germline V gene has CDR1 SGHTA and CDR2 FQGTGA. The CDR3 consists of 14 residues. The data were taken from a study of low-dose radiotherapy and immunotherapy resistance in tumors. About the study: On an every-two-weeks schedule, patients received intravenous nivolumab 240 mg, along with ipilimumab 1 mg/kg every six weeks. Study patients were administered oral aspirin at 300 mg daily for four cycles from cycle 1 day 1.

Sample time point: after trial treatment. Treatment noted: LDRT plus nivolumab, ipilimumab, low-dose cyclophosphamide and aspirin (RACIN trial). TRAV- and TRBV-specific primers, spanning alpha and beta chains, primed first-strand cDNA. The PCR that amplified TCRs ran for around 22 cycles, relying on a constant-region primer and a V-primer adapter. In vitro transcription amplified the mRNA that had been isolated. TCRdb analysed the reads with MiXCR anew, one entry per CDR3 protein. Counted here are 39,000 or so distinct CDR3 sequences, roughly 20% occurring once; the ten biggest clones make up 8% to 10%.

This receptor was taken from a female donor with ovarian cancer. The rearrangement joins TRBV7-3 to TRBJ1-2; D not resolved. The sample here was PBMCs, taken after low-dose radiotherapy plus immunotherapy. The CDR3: CASSHGVRGDGYTF. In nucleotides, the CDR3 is TGTGCCAGCAGCCATGGCGTCCGGGGAGATGGCTACACCTTC.